This T cell receptor (beta chain) was identified during a study of shared clonotypes between healthy human individuals. Findings and limits, study-wide: Expectations were that clonotype sharing among donors would be affected by sequencing depth. Across subsets, estimated richness was generally greater for naive than for memory populations. Non-shared clonotypes showed lower generation probabilities than clonotypes common to all four donors.

Germline lookup yields CDR1 SGHTA and CDR2 FQGNSA. The CDR3 is 12 residues long. The V and J ends lost 6 bases and 7 bases respectively, with 10 bases between them. Comment on this clone: No antigen is known for it.

The protocol was immunoSEQ multiplex PCR, while the TCRdb copy is restricted to in-frame clones and leaves out a portion. Here the sample spans approximately 240,000 clones, approximately 65% being singletons. The chain combines TRBV7-2 with TRBJ2-4; no clear D gene. The source is a man younger than 45 in good health. Sequenced material: memory CD4+ T cells sorted from blood. Subset reported: CD45RA-negative fraction. The CDR3 is CASSTQGNIQYF. In nucleotides, the CDR3 is TGTGCCAGCAGTACTCAAGGGAACATTCAGTACTTC.